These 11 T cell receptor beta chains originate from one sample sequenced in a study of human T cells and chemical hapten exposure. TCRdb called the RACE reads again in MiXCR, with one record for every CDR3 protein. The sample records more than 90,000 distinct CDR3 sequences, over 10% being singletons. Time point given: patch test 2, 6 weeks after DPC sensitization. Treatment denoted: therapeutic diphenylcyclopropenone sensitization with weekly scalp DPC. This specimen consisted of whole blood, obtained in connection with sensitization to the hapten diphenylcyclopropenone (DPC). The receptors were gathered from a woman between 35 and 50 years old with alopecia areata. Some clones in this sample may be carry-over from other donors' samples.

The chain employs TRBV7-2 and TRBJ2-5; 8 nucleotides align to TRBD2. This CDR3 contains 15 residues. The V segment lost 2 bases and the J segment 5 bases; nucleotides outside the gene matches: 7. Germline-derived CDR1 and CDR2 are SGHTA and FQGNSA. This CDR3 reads CASSLLAGRMETQYF. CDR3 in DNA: TGTGCCAGCAGCTTATTAGCGGGGAGGATGGAGACCCAGTACTTC.

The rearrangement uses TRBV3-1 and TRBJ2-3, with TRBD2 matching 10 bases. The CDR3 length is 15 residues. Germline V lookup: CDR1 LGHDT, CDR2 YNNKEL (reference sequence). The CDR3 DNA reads TGTGCAAGCGGAAGCGGGGGGGCTAGCACAGATACGCAGTATTTT. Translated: CASGSGGASTDTQYF.

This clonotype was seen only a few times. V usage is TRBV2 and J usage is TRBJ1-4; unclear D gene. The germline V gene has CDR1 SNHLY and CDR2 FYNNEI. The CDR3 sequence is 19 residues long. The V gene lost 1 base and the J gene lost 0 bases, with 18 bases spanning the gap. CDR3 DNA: TGTGCCAGCAGTGAAGTGAACCCCCAGTTCTCGGCAACTAATGAAAAACTGTTTTTT. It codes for CASSEVNPQFSATNEKLFF.

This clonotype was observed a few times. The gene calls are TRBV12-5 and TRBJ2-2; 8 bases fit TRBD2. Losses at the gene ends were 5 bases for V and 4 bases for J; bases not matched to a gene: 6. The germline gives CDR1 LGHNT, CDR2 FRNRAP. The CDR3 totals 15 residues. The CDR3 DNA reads TGTGCTAGTGGTGTAGCGGGAAAGGGCACCGGGGAGCTGTTTTTT. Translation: CASGVAGKGTGELFF.

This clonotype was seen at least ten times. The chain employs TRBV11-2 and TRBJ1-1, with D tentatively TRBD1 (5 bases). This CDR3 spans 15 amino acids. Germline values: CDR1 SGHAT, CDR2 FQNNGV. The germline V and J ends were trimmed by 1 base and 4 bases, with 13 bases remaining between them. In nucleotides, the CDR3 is TGTGCCAGCAGCTTAGTTAGGGAGAGGGGCACTGAAGCTTTCTTT. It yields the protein CASSLVRERGTEAFF.

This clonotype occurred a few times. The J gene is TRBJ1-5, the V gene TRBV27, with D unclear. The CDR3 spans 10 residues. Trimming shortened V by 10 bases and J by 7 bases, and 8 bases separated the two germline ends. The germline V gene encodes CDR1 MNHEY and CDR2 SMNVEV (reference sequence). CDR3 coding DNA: TGTGCCATCCCTTGGCAGCCCCAGCATTTT. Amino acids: CAIPWQPQHF.

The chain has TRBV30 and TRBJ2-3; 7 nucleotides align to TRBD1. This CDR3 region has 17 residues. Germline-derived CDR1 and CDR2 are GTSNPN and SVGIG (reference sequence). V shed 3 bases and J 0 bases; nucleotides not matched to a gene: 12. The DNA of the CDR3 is TGTGCCTGGAGCGACCGCCTAACAGGGGCCAGCACAGATACGCAGTATTTT. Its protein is CAWSDRLTGASTDTQYF. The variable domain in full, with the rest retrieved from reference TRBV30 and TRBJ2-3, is SQTIHQWPATLVQPVGSPLSLECTVEGTSNPNLYWYRQAAGRGLQLLFYSVGIGQISSEVPQNLSASRPQDRQFILSSKKLLLSDSGFYLCAWSDRLTGASTDTQYFGPGTRLTVL.

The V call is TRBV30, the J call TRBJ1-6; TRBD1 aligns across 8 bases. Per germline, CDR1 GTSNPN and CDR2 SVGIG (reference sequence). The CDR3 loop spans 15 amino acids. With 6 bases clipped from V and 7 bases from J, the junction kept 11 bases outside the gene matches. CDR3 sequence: CACQTRTGQNSPLHF. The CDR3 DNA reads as TGTGCCTGCCAAACCCGGACAGGGCAGAATTCACCCCTCCACTTT.

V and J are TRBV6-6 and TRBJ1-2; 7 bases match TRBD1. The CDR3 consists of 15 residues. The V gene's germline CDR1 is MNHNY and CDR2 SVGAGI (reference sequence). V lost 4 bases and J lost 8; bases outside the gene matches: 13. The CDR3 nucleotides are TGTGCCAGCAGTTGGGGGGACAGCGCCACTGCCGGCTACACCTTC. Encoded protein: CASSWGDSATAGYTF.

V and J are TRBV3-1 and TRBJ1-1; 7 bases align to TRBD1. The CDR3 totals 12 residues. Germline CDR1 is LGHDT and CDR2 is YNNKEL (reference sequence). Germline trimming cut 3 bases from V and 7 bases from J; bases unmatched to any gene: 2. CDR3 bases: TGTGCCAGCAGCCACCGGGACAGTGAAGCTTTCTTT. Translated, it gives CASSHRDSEAFF. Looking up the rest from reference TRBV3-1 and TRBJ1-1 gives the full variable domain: DTAVSQTPKYLVTQMGNDKSIKCEQNLGHDTMYWYKQDSKKFLKIMFSYNNKELIINETVPNRFSPKSPDKAHLNLHINSLELGDSAVYFCASSHRDSEAFFGQGTRLTVV.

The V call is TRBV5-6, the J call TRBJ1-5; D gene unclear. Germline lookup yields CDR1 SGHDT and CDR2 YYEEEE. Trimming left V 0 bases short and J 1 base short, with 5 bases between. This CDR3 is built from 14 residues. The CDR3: CASSLVSSNQPQHF. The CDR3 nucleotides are TGTGCCAGCAGCTTGGTATCCAGCAATCAGCCCCAGCATTTT.